Listed below are T cell receptor beta chains from one sample, sequenced in a study of blood T cell repertoires in COVID-19. Using immunoSEQ multiplex PCR, the repertoire was profiled, and TCRdb retains in-frame clones only, with some absent. The repertoire holds about 190,000 clones, with approximately 90% as singletons. Sequencing used peripheral blood. These receptors were obtained from a young man with acute or convalescent COVID-19. The CDR3 runs from the conserved cysteine through the conserved F or W. The order of the fields is D gene, J gene, V gene, clone size, CDR3 DNA, CDR3 protein. The D gene is left open where the match is weak. Clone size, where shown, is once, few, many, or a class for clones that have expanded.

>TRBD1|TRBJ1-2|TRBV9|-
TGTGCCAGCAGCGGACAGGGTCTGCTAGTCGGCTACACCTTC
CASSGQGLLVGYTF
>-|TRBJ1-3|TRBV25-1|-
TGTGCCAGCAGTGAGTGGAGAGGCTCTGGAAACACCATATATTTT
CASSEWRGSGNTIYF
>-|TRBJ2-6|TRBV5-5|once
TGTGCCAGCAGCTTGGGGGGAGGAGCTGGGGCCAACGTCCTGACTTTC
CASSLGGGAGANVLTF
>-|TRBJ1-4|TRBV11-2|-
TGTGCCAGCAGCTTAGGGGCCACAGGGTACGGTGAAAAACTGTTTTTT
CASSLGATGYGEKLFF
>-|TRBJ1-3|TRBV28|-
TGTGCCAGCAACCCGGCGGGATCTGGAAACACCATATATTTT
CASNPAGSGNTIYF
>TRBD1|TRBJ1-1|TRBV6-6|-
TGTGCCAGCCGTGGCGGGACAGGGGCCTCTGAAGCTTTCTTT
CASRGGTGASEAFF
>-|TRBJ2-5|TRBV7-9|once
TGTGCCGGGGCTAGTCACCGGTGGACCCAGTACTTC
CAGASHRWTQYF
>TRBD1|TRBJ1-4|TRBV30|-
TGTGCCTGGAACGTTCAGGGGGCTTCTGAAAAACTGTTTTTT
CAWNVQGASEKLFF
>-|TRBJ1-2|TRBV19|-
TGTGCCAGTACCCGGGGCAGGGGTAGTGGCTACACCTTC
CASTRGRGSGYTF
>TRBD1|TRBJ1-1|TRBV5-1|-
TGCGCCAGCAGCACAGGGGCGACCTCCACCAACACTGAAGCTTTCTTT
CASSTGATSTNTEAFF
>-|TRBJ1-4|TRBV25-1|-
TGTGCCAGCAGTGAGCGTAACGAAAAACTGTTTTTT
CASSERNEKLFF
>-|TRBJ2-3|TRBV19|-
TGTGCCAGTAGTTTGGTGGCCGGGCAGGGCGTAGATACGCAGTATTTT
CASSLVAGQGVDTQYF
>TRBD2|TRBJ2-3|TRBV2|-
TGTGCCAGCAAACTAGCGGTTGGTACAGATACGCAGTATTTT
CASKLAVGTDTQYF
>TRBD1|TRBJ1-3|TRBV29-1|-
TGCAGCGTTACAGGGGCAGCTGGAAACACCATATATTTT
CSVTGAAGNTIYF
>TRBD1|TRBJ2-6|TRBV4-1|-
TGCGCCAGCAGCCAAGGAGATGGACAGGGGGCGCAAGGGGCCAACGTCCTGACTTTC
CASSQGDGQGAQGANVLTF
>-|TRBJ2-7|TRBV5-1|few
TGCGCCAGCAGGAAACAGGGTGGCTACGAGCAGTACTTC
CASRKQGGYEQYF
>-|TRBJ2-7|TRBV5-1|-
TGCGCCAGCAGCCCTTCCGGGAGTTCTTTTTCCTACGAGCAGTACTTC
CASSPSGSSFSYEQYF
>-|TRBJ2-7|TRBV25-1|-
TGTGCCAGCAGTGATACAGGCTACGAGCAGTACTTC
CASSDTGYEQYF
>-|TRBJ1-6|TRBV6-2/TRBV6-3|-
TGTGCCAGCAGTTACGATTCGGGGGGTGGATCACCCCTCCACTTT
CASSYDSGGGSPLHF
>TRBD1|TRBJ1-4|TRBV29-1|-
TGCAGCGTTTACAAAAGGACAGGGAGTGATGAAAAACTGTTTTTT
CSVYKRTGSDEKLFF
>-|TRBJ1-2|TRBV12-3/TRBV12-4|once
TGTGCCAGCAGGACAGGAAACTATGGCTACACCTTC
CASRTGNYGYTF
>-|TRBJ2-7|TRBV6-5|-
TGTGCCAGCAACGACGCACGGGGTACCGAGCAGTACTTC
CASNDARGTEQYF
>TRBD2|TRBJ2-1|TRBV9|-
TGTGCCAGCAGCGTAGTTTCGGGGGGGCGTGAGCAGTTCTTC
CASSVVSGGREQFF
>TRBD1|TRBJ1-2|TRBV27|-
TGTGCCAGCAGTTTAAGGGGGCCGGGTGGCTACACCTTC
CASSLRGPGGYTF
>-|TRBJ1-2|TRBV30|-
TGTGCCTGGAGTGCCATGGCCGGATCAGGCAGCTTCTATGGCTACACCTTC
CAWSAMAGSGSFYGYTF
>-|TRBJ1-4|TRBV11-2|-
TGTGCCAGCAGGAGATGGGGAGGCGGAAGTAATGAAAAACTGTTTTTT
CASRRWGGGSNEKLFF
>TRBD1|TRBJ2-2|TRBV6-6|once
TGTGCCACCATACAGGGGGCGCTTAACACCGGGGAGCTGTTTTTT
CATIQGALNTGELFF
>-|TRBJ1-1|TRBV6-1|-
TGTGCCAGCGGTGACCGGGACACAAAGTATGAAGCTTTCTTT
CASGDRDTKYEAFF
>-|TRBJ1-2|TRBV9|-
TGTGCCAGCAGCGTAGAAACGGTAGACACCTTC
CASSVETVDTF
>-|TRBJ1-5|TRBV3-1/TRBV3-2|-
TGTGCCAGCAGCCACTCCCCGGGTTCCGGGAGCAATCAGCCCCAGCATTTT
CASSHSPGSGSNQPQHF
>-|TRBJ1-1|TRBV23-1|-
TGCGCCAGCAGTCACCGACGGGGGGGTAGGAACACTGAAGCTTTCTTT
CASSHRRGGRNTEAFF